These 29 T cell receptor beta chains share one sample of origin, sequenced in a study of blood T cell repertoires in COVID-19. The repertoire was sequenced with immunoSEQ multiplex PCR; TCRdb's copy has only in-frame clones and lacks some. The data show a few hundred thousand clones, around 88% seen once. Specimen: peripheral blood. These receptors came from a woman aged 25 to 45 who had recovered from COVID-19.

This chain joins TRBV19 and TRBJ1-2; weak D call: TRBD1 (5 bases). CDR1 LNHDA and CDR2 SQIVND come from the germline V gene (reference sequence). The germline V and J ends were trimmed by 3 bases and 4 bases, with 9 bases remaining between them. The CDR3 sequence is 13 residues long. CDR3 coding DNA: TGTGCCAGTAGTATCGGGGGGACCTATGGCTACACCTTC. Amino acids: CASSIGGTYGYTF. Filled out from reference TRBV19 and TRBJ1-2, the complete variable domain reads DGGITQSPKYLFRKEGQNVTLSCEQNLNHDAMYWYRQDPGQGLRLIYYSQIVNDFQKGDIAEGYSVSREKKESFPLTVTSAQKNPTAFYLCASSIGGTYGYTFGSGTRLTVV.

This clone was detected once. The chain recombines TRBV30 with TRBJ2-7; 10 nucleotides agree with TRBD1. Germline V gene data show CDR1 as GTSNPN and CDR2 as SVGIG (reference sequence). This CDR3 has 18 residues. J gave up 3 bases and V 0 bases, and 14 bases lay outside the gene matches. The CDR3 protein is CAWSVGRGTGQGIYEQYF. The DNA of the CDR3 is TGTGCCTGGAGTGTCGGGAGAGGTACGGGACAGGGGATCTACGAGCAGTACTTC.

This rearrangement joins TRBV7-2 to TRBJ1-5; 8 nucleotides align to TRBD1. The CDR3 length is 15 residues. With V trimmed by 5 bases and J by 6 bases, 9 bases remained unmatched. Per germline, CDR1 SGHTA and CDR2 FQGNSA. In DNA, the CDR3 is TGTGCCAGCAGCCCGGGGACAGGCCGCGGTCAGCCCCAGCATTTT. Translating gives CASSPGTGRGQPQHF. Full variable domain (missing parts from reference TRBV7-2 and TRBJ1-5): GAGVSQSPSNKVTEKGKDVELRCDPISGHTALYWYRQSLGQGLEFLIYFQGNSAPDKSGLPSDRFSAERTGGSVSTLTIQRTQQEDSAVYLCASSPGTGRGQPQHFGDGTRLSIL.

The table lists this clone with a few counts. The V and J genes are TRBV6-6 and TRBJ1-6; 9 nucleotides align to TRBD1. J gave up 5 bases and V 4 bases, and 3 bases lay outside the gene matches. Germline V gene sequence: CDR1 MNHNY, CDR2 SVGAGI (reference sequence). The CDR3 runs 15 residues. The CDR3 here is CASSSQGAHNSPLHF. CDR3 DNA sequence: TGTGCCAGCAGTTCACAGGGGGCTCATAATTCACCCCTCCACTTT.

This clone was seen just once. The chain employs TRBV2 and TRBJ2-7, with D maybe TRBD2 (7 bases). V shed 10 bases and J shed 2 bases, with 18 bases lying between them. The V gene's germline CDR1 is SNHLY and CDR2 FYNNEI. This CDR3 contains 14 residues. In DNA form, the CDR3 reads TGTGCCACGGGGAGGGCAGGGGACCCCTACGAGCAGTACTTC. Its translation: CATGRAGDPYEQYF.

The V and J genes are TRBV19 and TRBJ1-5; 7 nucleotides line up with TRBD1. Germline V gene data show CDR1 as LNHDA and CDR2 as SQIVND (reference sequence). V was pared by 8 bases and J by 2 bases, with 9 bases of the junction left unmatched. CDR3 length: 15 amino acids. CDR3: CASRGTGTGNQPQHF. CDR3 sequence (DNA): TGTGCCAGTCGCGGTACCGGGACAGGCAATCAGCCCCAGCATTTT.

In nucleotides, the CDR3 is TGTGCCAGCAGCCCCCGGCAGGGAGGAGGTTCACCCCTCCACTTT. Protein product: CASSPRQGGGSPLHF. This chain joins TRBV7-2 and TRBJ1-6; D may be TRBD1 (5 bases). This CDR3 is built from 15 residues. Germline V gene data show CDR1 as SGHTA and CDR2 as FQGNSA. V shed 5 bases and J shed 9 bases, with 17 bases lying between them.

A remark on this clone: In the same sample, other DNA sequences code for this CDR3. This rearrangement joins TRBV11-3 to TRBJ2-3; D is possibly TRBD1 (6 bases). Per the germline V gene, CDR1 is SGHNT and CDR2 is YENEEA. The V end lost 5 bases, the J end lost 0 bases, and 9 bases lay between the germline ends. The CDR3 contains 14 residues. The CDR3: CASSLGQSTDTQYF. The CDR3 DNA reads TGTGCCAGCAGCCTTGGACAGAGCACAGATACGCAGTATTTT. The full variable domain, in which reference TRBV11-3 and TRBJ2-3 provide the parts outside the CDR3, is EAGVVQSPRYKIIEKKQPVAFWCNPISGHNTLYWYLQNLGQGPELLIRYENEEAVDDSQLPKDRFSAERLKGVDSTLKIQPAELGDSAVYLCASSLGQSTDTQYFGPGTRLTVL.

This rearrangement joins TRBV28 to TRBJ2-7; no reliable D call. The CDR3 has 12 amino acids. Trimming left V 1 base short and J 5 bases short, with 6 bases between. Germline V gene sequence: CDR1 MDHEN, CDR2 SYDVKM. CDR3 loop: CASSLLAHEQYF. CDR3 DNA: TGTGCCAGCAGTTTATTAGCCCACGAGCAGTACTTC.

This clone appeared once. The chain couples TRBV27 to TRBJ2-2; a weak D match, TRBD1 (5 bases). The CDR3 totals 14 residues. V was cut by 3 bases and J by 7 bases, with 12 bases left in between. Germline CDR1 and CDR2: MNHEY and SMNVEV (reference sequence). This CDR3 reads CASSFYRNGGELFF. CDR3 sequence (DNA): TGTGCCAGCAGTTTCTACAGGAACGGCGGGGAGCTGTTTTTT.

In this sample, this clone turned up once. The CDR3, as DNA: TGTGCCAGCAGTTATCCGTTCGGGGTGTTGGAATCGCGGGATCCGCAGTATTTT. Protein sequence: CASSYPFGVLESRDPQYF. The chain joins TRBV6-2 or TRBV6-3 to TRBJ2-3; a weak D match, TRBD2 (6 bases). The CDR3 has 18 amino acids. Germline-derived CDR1 and CDR2 are MNHEY and SVGEGT. With 3 bases removed from V and 10 bases from J, the gap between germline ends came to 29 bases.

The sample holds a few counts of this clone. The V and J genes are TRBV30 and TRBJ1-6, with a weak D call TRBD1 (5 bases). CDR3 length: 13 residues. V was clipped by 2 bases and J by 9 bases, with 11 bases between them. Per germline, CDR1 GTSNPN and CDR2 SVGIG (reference sequence). For the CDR3, the DNA is TGTGCCTGGAGTACCAGGGACTTTTCACCCCTCCACTTT. Translation gives CAWSTRDFSPLHF.

CDR3 DNA: TGTGCCAGCAGTATCGGACAGGGGTCCTCCTACGAGCAGTACTTC. Its translation: CASSIGQGSSYEQYF. The gene calls are TRBV6-5 and TRBJ2-7, with 9 nucleotides matching TRBD1. Germline CDR1 is MNHEY and CDR2 is SVGAGI. There are 15 residues in the CDR3. The V and J ends lost 5 bases and 0 bases, in that order; junction bases with no gene match: 5.

This clone was recorded once. The chain carries TRBV28 and TRBJ1-2; D possibly corresponds to TRBD1 (6 bases). This CDR3 comprises 17 residues. V was clipped by 7 bases and J by 2 bases, with 23 bases between them. CDR1 is MDHEN, CDR2 SYDVKM, per germline. The CDR3 coding sequence is TGTGCCAGCAAACCGGAACCGGGACACGATAGGAACTATGGCTACACCTTC. The encoded protein is CASKPEPGHDRNYGYTF.

This chain joins TRBV11-2 and TRBJ2-7; 7 positions match TRBD1. Germline values: CDR1 SGHAT, CDR2 FQNNGV. The V and J ends lost 3 bases and 2 bases, in that order; junction bases with no gene match: 4. The CDR3 runs to 14 residues. CDR3 region: CASSLIQGPYEQYF. CDR3 bases: TGTGCCAGCAGCTTGATACAGGGGCCCTACGAGCAGTACTTC.

The chain has TRBV4-2 and TRBJ2-1; D gene unclear. Germline V gives CDR1 LGHNA, CDR2 YNFKEQ. Trimming left V 0 bases short and J 5 bases short, with 14 bases between. The CDR3 covers 16 residues. In DNA form, the CDR3 reads TGTGCCAGCAGCCAAGACGAGAAGCCTGAAAACAATGAGCAGTTCTTC. It is translated as CASSQDEKPENNEQFF.

The gene calls are TRBV4-3 and TRBJ1-2, with a tentative D call TRBD1 (5 bases). V dropped 2 bases and J dropped 6 bases, with 10 bases sitting between them. The CDR3 extends over 13 amino acids. Germline assignment: CDR1 LGHNA and CDR2 YSLEER. The CDR3 DNA sequence: TGCGCCAGCAGCCAACTACCACAGGATGGCTACACCTTC. Translation gives CASSQLPQDGYTF.

This chain uses TRBV5-1 with TRBJ2-1; 12 nucleotides match TRBD2. J lost 0 bases, V lost 2 bases, and 9 bases had no gene match. Germline CDR1 and CDR2: SGHRS and YFSETQ. This CDR3 region has 19 residues. The CDR3: CASSLPTSGRSSSYNEQFF. For the CDR3, the DNA is TGCGCCAGCAGCTTACCGACTAGCGGGAGATCTTCCTCCTACAATGAGCAGTTCTTC.

The chain links TRBV28 to TRBJ1-1; D unresolved. Germline values: CDR1 MDHEN, CDR2 SYDVKM. The CDR3 spans 12 residues. V gave up 7 bases and J gave up 7 bases, with 13 bases separating them. CDR3 sequence: CASTLSGGEAFF. For the CDR3, the DNA is TGTGCCAGCACCCTAAGTGGTGGTGAAGCTTTCTTT.

This chain joins TRBV2 and TRBJ2-1; possible D gene TRBD1, 5 bases. The germline V gene encodes CDR1 SNHLY and CDR2 FYNNEI. This CDR3 region has 15 residues. V gave up 6 bases and J gave up 0 bases, with 12 bases separating them. The CDR3 DNA follows: TGTGCCAGCAGCCTGGGGCCTAGCTCCTACAATGAGCAGTTCTTC. It encodes CASSLGPSSYNEQFF.

In nucleotides, the CDR3 is TGTGCCAGCAGCTTAGGTCTGTCGACTGGGGAGACCCAGTACTTC. This sequence encodes CASSLGLSTGETQYF. The chain links TRBV7-3 to TRBJ2-5; D unclear. Trimming shortened V by 2 bases and J by 5 bases, and 15 bases separated the two germline ends. The CDR3 has 15 amino acids. Looked up from germline, CDR1 is SGHTA and CDR2 is FQGTGA. Full variable domain (remainder filled in from reference TRBV7-3 and TRBJ2-5): GAGVSQTPSNKVTEKGKYVELRCDPISGHTALYWYRQSLGQGPEFLIYFQGTGAADDSGLPNDRFFAVRPEGSVSTLKIQRTERGDSAVYLCASSLGLSTGETQYFGPGTRLLVL.

The chain has TRBV6-4 and TRBJ2-3; 7 bases map to TRBD1. Trimming cost V 0 bases and J 1 base; bases outside gene matches: 4. CDR3 size: 16 residues. Looked up from germline, CDR1 is MRHNA and CDR2 is SNTAGT. CDR3 bases: TGTGCCAGCAGTGACTCACCCGACAGGGGCACAGATACGCAGTATTTT. This translates into CASSDSPDRGTDTQYF.

This clone was observed once. The rearrangement links TRBV7-6 to TRBJ1-3, with unresolved D. V was trimmed by 1 base and J by 0 bases, leaving 16 bases between them. There are 18 residues in the CDR3. CDR1 and CDR2 from the germline V gene are SGHVS and FNYEAQ. The CDR3 region has the DNA TGTGCCAGCAGCTTAGAGATGCAGGCGCCGATCTCTGGAAACACCATATATTTT. Residues: CASSLEMQAPISGNTIYF.

The chain's CDR3 is CASSLGTALNTGELFF. The CDR3 DNA is TGTGCCAGCAGCCTAGGGACAGCACTGAACACCGGGGAGCTGTTTTTT. The chain has TRBV5-8 and TRBJ2-2, with TRBD1 matching over 7 bases. This CDR3 is built from 16 residues. The germline gives CDR1 SGHTS, CDR2 YDEGEE. Trimming cost V 4 bases and J 1 base; bases outside gene matches: 7.

The chain joins TRBV9 to TRBJ2-2; no definite D call. The CDR3 is made up of 16 amino acids. Germline assignment: CDR1 SGDLS and CDR2 YYNGEE. Trimming took 5 bases from V and 5 from J, leaving 19 bases between them. This chain's CDR3 is CASRSGPGLQTGELFF. The CDR3 DNA is TGTGCCAGCAGGTCTGGCCCAGGATTACAAACCGGGGAGCTGTTTTTT.

This clone was detected only once. The chain has TRBV28 and TRBJ1-4, with 7 bases matching TRBD1. CDR1 MDHEN and CDR2 SYDVKM come from the germline V gene. CDR3 length: 15 amino acids. The trim removed 3 bases at V and 7 bases at J, leaving 8 bases unmatched. This chain's CDR3 is CASSFRGGGSEKLFF. The CDR3 DNA reads TGTGCCAGCAGTTTTAGAGGAGGGGGCAGTGAAAAACTGTTTTTT.

The gene calls are TRBV19 and TRBJ1-4, with 7 bases that match TRBD1. Per germline, CDR1 LNHDA and CDR2 SQIVND (reference sequence). The CDR3 is made up of 15 amino acids. The V gene end was trimmed by 5 bases and the J gene end by 5 bases; junction bases not matched to a gene: 8. CDR3 nucleotide sequence: TGTGCCAGTAGTTCACGGACAGGAAAAAATGAAAAACTGTTTTTT. Its protein is CASSSRTGKNEKLFF.

This rearrangement joins TRBV6-1 to TRBJ1-3; D remains ambiguous. V was shortened by 2 bases and J by 3 bases, with 5 bases between the two germline ends. Looked up from germline, CDR1 is MNHNS and CDR2 is SASEGT. The CDR3 extends over 13 amino acids. The CDR3 loop reads CASSEINGNTIYF. For the CDR3, the DNA is TGTGCCAGCAGTGAAATTAATGGAAACACCATATATTTT.

This clone was counted only a few times. The chain links TRBV11-1 to TRBJ1-1; a possible D gene is TRBD1 (6 bases). The CDR3 is 12 residues long. Germline assignment: CDR1 SGHAT and CDR2 FQDESV (reference sequence). Trimming cost V 11 bases and J 8 bases, with 18 bases left between them. CDR3 protein: CAESLQGAEAFF. As DNA, the CDR3 is TGTGCCGAAAGCCTACAGGGAGCGGAAGCTTTCTTT.